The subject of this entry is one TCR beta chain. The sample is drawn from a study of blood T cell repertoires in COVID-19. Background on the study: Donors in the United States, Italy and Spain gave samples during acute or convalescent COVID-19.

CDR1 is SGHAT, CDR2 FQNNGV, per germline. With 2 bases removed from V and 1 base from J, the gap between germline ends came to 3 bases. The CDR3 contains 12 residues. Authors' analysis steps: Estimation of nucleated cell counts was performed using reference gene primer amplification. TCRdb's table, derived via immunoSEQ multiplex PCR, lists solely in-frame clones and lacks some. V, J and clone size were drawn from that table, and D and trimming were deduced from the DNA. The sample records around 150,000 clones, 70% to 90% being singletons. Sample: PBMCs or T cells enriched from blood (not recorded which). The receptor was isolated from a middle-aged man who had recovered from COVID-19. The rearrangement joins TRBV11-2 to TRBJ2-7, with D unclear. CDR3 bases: TGTGCCAGCAGCTTACCATCCTACGAGCAGTACGTC. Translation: CASSLPSYEQYV.